Sequencing of this TCR beta chain was carried out in a study of blood T cells in healthy people across ages. They isolated at least 6 million PBMCs from each sample. Study outcomes and limitations: Long-lived donors exceeded aged donors in naive CD4+ cells and diversity. PBMC samples, being unsorted, prevented any conclusive comparison of naive and antigen-experienced cells.

It was with a sample-barcoded 5' primer and a J-beta primer mix that a second PCR of about 6 to 12 cycles was run. TCRdb ran MiXCR on the 5' RACE reads and lists one entry per CDR3 protein. The sample holds approximately 800,000 distinct CDR3 sequences, roughly 24% seen once. V shed 7 bases and J shed 4 bases, with 16 bases lying between them. Germline assignment: CDR1 SQVTM and CDR2 ANQGSEA. The CDR3 loop spans 13 amino acids. In this sample, this clonotype turned up a few times. Its antigen remains unknown. The data also belong to a second study, concerning T cells of mothers and their children. From that study: Donation was provided by three healthy Caucasian mothers along with their six children.

The sequenced sample consisted of blood. The chain recombines TRBV29-1 with TRBJ2-5; weak D call: TRBD2 (7 bases). This TCR derives from a boy aged 5-17 years in good health. Written as DNA, the CDR3 is TGCAGCGCCGAGGGGGGGGCTGCAGAGACCCAGTACTTC. Translated: CSAEGGAAETQYF.